This T cell receptor (beta chain) appears in the sequencing data of a study of blood T cell repertoires in COVID-19 (dated by TCRdb to 2018 to 2020). Notes on the research overall: Collaborator samples came from the United States, Italy and Spain and covered acute and convalescent phases of COVID-19. A de-identified subject ID, COVID-19 status, age in years and sex were almost always included in the sample metadata. A freely available public database, intended as a resource for researchers studying the immune response to SARS-CoV-2, is where the repertoires were released. Deeply sampled blood TCRbeta repertoires from subjects exposed to, actively infected with, or recovered from COVID-19 were included in the dataset. Where HLA class I and class II types were available, the types were taken from metadata supplied by the sample provider, not from assay-based typing. The prospective study material was composed of cDNA or gDNA derived from T cells, B-cell-depleted T cells, or PBMCs. The samples were drawn from the first 160 participants of the ongoing ImmuneRACE study and from 950 to 1,500 subjects provided by 6 global collaborators.

V was cut back by 6 bases and J by 4 bases, leaving a gap of 15 bases between them. The CDR3 goes from the cysteine to the phenylalanine over 14 residues. The DNA shown is the 42-base CDR3, in frame from base 1. The germline V gene specifies MNHEY as CDR1 and SVGAGI as CDR2. Study-wide findings and limitations: The quantity of clinical and demographic metadata differed by source and by participant and was supplied without curation.

The immunoSEQ Assay, a bias-controlled multiplex PCR, was used to amplify TCRbeta CDR3 regions from genomic DNA. Regarding the original processing steps: The number of nucleated cells in each sample was estimated from the amplification of reference gene primers within the assay. To quantify the absolute abundance of each unique TCRbeta CDR3 rearrangement, sequence reads were collapsed and filtered. For each sample, productive Simpson clonality was calculated by taking the square root of Simpson's diversity index across productive rearrangements. Held by TCRdb, this immuneACCESS table contains in-frame sequences only and omits some clones. Under half of the omission traces to an unresolved V gene where checked; the cause of the rest is unknown. The D gene and trimming were derived from the DNA, and the V and J assignments and clone size from that table. The sample table lists approximately 200,000 clones, about 85% of them with a count of one. 1.5% to 2% of the sample comes from the top ten.

Details on this clone: Its antigen is unknown. Within one base of it there is no much larger clone, and no base qualities were kept.

The collaborating institutions used their own protocols to collect whole blood in K2EDTA tubes. For TCRbeta analysis, collaborators shipped samples as frozen whole blood, isolated PBMCs, or DNA extracted from either of those sample types. This TCR was sampled from a man between 65 and 79 years old with acute or convalescent COVID-19. The sample comprised peripheral blood. The chain joins TRBV6-5 to TRBJ1-2, with TRBD1 perhaps the D gene, on 6 matching bases. The DNA reads TGTGCCAGCAGATCATTGGGACACCTCTATGGCTACACCTTC. Translated, it gives CASRSLGHLYGYTF.